This TCR beta chain emerged from a study of T cell repertoires in cytomegalovirus infection. The study, taken as a whole, reports: Across the ex vivo response, the dominant clonotypes were HLA-C-restricted CMV-specific TCR beta clonotypes. The study identified carriers of CMV plus the relevant HLA from cumulative public TCR beta family frequency.

This clonotype appeared a single time. What it binds is unknown. MiXCR, run by TCRdb on the reads, gives a single entry per CDR3 protein. The data show under 200,000 distinct CDR3 sequences, 25% to 30% seen once. Material: PBMCs. The origin of this receptor is a human donor in good health (CMV status not recorded). Some clones in this sample may be carry-over from other donors' samples.

The CDR3 region has the DNA TGTGCCAGCAGTCCGGGACAGGGAAGGATCGGTCGGGGCTACACCTTC. This sequence encodes CASSPGQGRIGRGYTF. The chain carries TRBV28 and TRBJ1-2; 9 bases fit TRBD1. This CDR3 comprises 16 residues. V trimming: 5 bases; J trimming: 8 bases; junction bases outside the gene matches: 15. The V gene's germline CDR1 is MDHEN and CDR2 SYDVKM.